This entry lists 31 T cell receptor beta chains sequenced from one sample in a study of T cells in Graves' hyperthyroidism and ophthalmopathy. TCR beta CDR3 sequences were amplified from RNA transcripts. HTBI primers were the set used in a first-round RT-PCR of the TCR CDR3. Each CDR3 protein is one row after TCRdb ran MiXCR on the multiplex PCR reads. The data hold some 350,000 distinct CDR3 sequences, with roughly 15% observed a single time. Sequencing was carried out using blood. Receptor source: a woman aged 60-75 years with Graves' ophthalmopathy.

The chain employs TRBV20-1 and TRBJ2-3; TRBD2 matches at 7 bases. Looked up from germline, CDR1 is DFQATT and CDR2 is SNEGSKA (reference sequence). CDR3 length: 13 amino acids. The trim removed 6 bases at V and 2 bases at J, leaving 5 bases unmatched. The CDR3 DNA sequence: TGCAGTGCAGGGAGGGCCAACACAGATACGCAGTATTTT. The encoded protein is CSAGRANTDTQYF.

This clonotype has more than one count but fewer than ten. The chain uses TRBV5-1 and TRBJ2-2, with 7 nucleotides matching TRBD1. This CDR3 is 16 amino acids long. After removal of 3 bases from V and 3 bases from J, the junction contained 8 bases not matched to a gene. Germline CDR1 and CDR2: SGHRS and YFSETQ. CDR3 nucleotides: TGCGCCAGCAGCTCCCAACAGGGGACGGACACCGGGGAGCTGTTTTTT. This translates into CASSSQQGTDTGELFF.

This clonotype was seen many times. DNA of the CDR3: TGTGCCAGCAGGCCCTCAGGGGGGATTTCGGAGACCCAGTACTTC. Translating gives CASRPSGGISETQYF. The V gene is TRBV6-1, the J gene TRBJ2-5; weak D call: TRBD1 (7 bases). The germline CDR1 and CDR2 sequences are MNHNS and SASEGT. This CDR3 region has 15 residues. Trimming shortened V by 6 bases and J by 5 bases, and 19 bases separated the two germline ends.

There are many counts of this clonotype. The rearrangement links TRBV20-1 to TRBJ2-1, with 8 bases matching TRBD2. Germline CDR1 and CDR2: DFQATT and SNEGSKA (reference sequence). This CDR3 contains 14 residues. The trim removed 3 bases at V and 4 bases at J, leaving 5 bases unmatched. CDR3 sequence: CSARGLVDYNEQFF. CDR3 in DNA: TGCAGTGCTAGGGGACTAGTTGATTACAATGAGCAGTTCTTC.

At least ten counts were recorded for this clonotype. The chain has TRBV5-1 and TRBJ1-3, with TRBD1 matching 7 bases. CDR3 length equals 14 residues. V was pared by 5 bases and J by 2 bases, with 4 bases of the junction left unmatched. Germline V CDR1 and CDR2: SGHRS, YFSETQ. CDR3 amino acids: CASSTGQTGNTIYF. The CDR3 DNA sequence: TGCGCCAGCAGTACGGGACAGACTGGAAACACCATATATTTT.

In this sample, this clonotype turned up many times. This chain joins TRBV29-1 and TRBJ2-1, with unresolved D. Trimming pared 0 bases from V and 1 base from J, leaving 10 bases between. CDR1 SQVTM and CDR2 ANQGSEA come from the germline V gene. The CDR3 is 15 residues long. CDR3 DNA: TGCAGCGTTGAAGATTGGGTTAGTTCCTACAATGAGCAGTTCTTC. Translation gives CSVEDWVSSYNEQFF.

This clonotype was detected many times. V gene TRBV5-1 combines with J gene TRBJ2-7, with a weak D call TRBD2 (5 bases). CDR3 length: 13 amino acids. The V gene's germline CDR1 is SGHRS and CDR2 YFSETQ. Between the trimmed V and J ends, which lost 7 bases and 2 bases, there was a span of 13 bases. The CDR3 is CASRDGVTYEQYF. In DNA form, the CDR3 reads TGCGCCAGCCGGGATGGGGTTACCTACGAGCAGTACTTC.

This clonotype was detected ten times or more. V gene TRBV9 combines with J gene TRBJ2-2; D is unresolved. The CDR3 loop spans 16 amino acids. Looked up from germline, CDR1 is SGDLS and CDR2 is YYNGEE. With 4 bases removed from V and 0 bases from J, the gap between germline ends came to 13 bases. The CDR3 protein is CASSPTLSANTGELFF. The CDR3 region has the DNA TGTGCCAGCAGCCCAACTCTCTCGGCGAACACCGGGGAGCTGTTTTTT.

This clonotype came up many times. V usage is TRBV20-1 and J usage is TRBJ2-7, with TRBD1 matching 8 bases. This CDR3 is 14 amino acids long. The V gene's germline CDR1 is DFQATT and CDR2 SNEGSKA (reference sequence). The trim removed 4 bases at V and 2 bases at J, leaving 7 bases unmatched. This CDR3 is CSATMDRDTYEQYF. The DNA of the CDR3 is TGCAGTGCTACAATGGACAGGGACACCTACGAGCAGTACTTC.

Written as DNA, the CDR3 is TGTGCCAGTTCCGGGACTAGGGTCTACAATGAGCAGTTCTTC. Translated: CASSGTRVYNEQFF. V is TRBV19 and J is TRBJ2-1; TRBD2 matches at 8 bases. The CDR3 loop spans 14 amino acids. Germline assignment: CDR1 LNHDA and CDR2 SQIVND (reference sequence). J gave up 3 bases and V 8 bases, and 6 bases lay outside the gene matches.

The chain carries TRBV2 and TRBJ2-1; D perhaps matches TRBD2 (6 bases). The CDR3 has 13 residues. Between the trimmed V and J ends, which lost 6 bases and 9 bases, there was a span of 15 bases. The germline CDR1 and CDR2 sequences are SNHLY and FYNNEI. Here the CDR3 reads CASRRDLMGEQFF. CDR3 sequence (DNA): TGTGCCAGCAGGAGGGACTTGATGGGTGAGCAGTTCTTC.

This clonotype was seen repeatedly, ten times or more. The chain recombines TRBV7-3 with TRBJ2-1; 10 bases map to TRBD1. The V gene end was trimmed by 5 bases and the J gene end by 7 bases; junction bases not matched to a gene: 11. The CDR3 spans 16 residues. Germline CDR1 and CDR2: SGHTA and FQGTGA. For the CDR3, the DNA is TGTGCCAGCAGCCCAACGGGACAGGGGTCGAGGAATGAGCAGTTCTTC. Protein product: CASSPTGQGSRNEQFF.

This clonotype has more than one count but fewer than ten. The junction departs from germline at one end; a sequencing error may be responsible. This chain links TRBV30 with TRBJ1-5; D might be TRBD1 (6 bases). This CDR3 is built from 13 residues. Per germline, CDR1 GTSNPN and CDR2 SVGIG (reference sequence). The CDR3 protein is CARSTGLNQPQHF. CDR3 in DNA: TGTGCCCGGAGTACAGGGCTCAATCAGCCCCAGCATTTT.

The chain carries TRBV20-1 and TRBJ1-1; 11 bases are shared with TRBD1. V gave up 6 bases and J gave up 11 bases; unmatched junction bases: 14. CDR1 is DFQATT and CDR2 is SNEGSKA in the germline V gene (reference sequence). There are 14 residues in the CDR3. CDR3 DNA: TGCAGTGCGTGGGACAGGGGGGGAAGTCTGGGTGCTTTCTTT. It translates to CSAWDRGGSLGAFF.

The chain carries TRBV30 and TRBJ2-3, with 7 bases matching TRBD2. The CDR3 loop spans 12 amino acids. Germline CDR1 and CDR2: GTSNPN and SVGIG (reference sequence). V lost 4 bases, J lost 8 bases, and 6 bases stayed unmatched. CDR3 amino acids: CAWTSGEFTQYF. The CDR3 DNA sequence: TGTGCCTGGACTAGCGGCGAATTTACGCAGTATTTT.

V gene TRBV5-4 combines with J gene TRBJ2-7; 15 bases align to TRBD2. Germline V gives CDR1 SGHNT, CDR2 YYREEE (reference sequence). V dropped 4 bases and J dropped 2; count of bases not matched to a gene: 4. The CDR3 runs to 16 residues. The CDR3 DNA reads as TGTGCCAGCAGCCGGGGACTAGCGGGAGGCCCCTACGAGCAGTACTTC. Its protein product is CASSRGLAGGPYEQYF. Drawing the rest from reference TRBV5-4 and TRBJ2-7, the complete variable domain is ETGVTQSPTHLIKTRGQQVTLRCSSQSGHNTVSWYQQALGQGPQFIFQYYREEENGRGNFPPRFSGLQFPNYSSELNVNALELDDSALYLCASSRGLAGGPYEQYFGPGTRLTVT.

The gene calls are TRBV11-2 and TRBJ2-1; D is tentatively TRBD1 or TRBD2 (6 bases each). Deletions cut 5 bases from V and 0 bases from J, with 14 bases between. CDR3 length equals 16 residues. Per the germline V gene, CDR1 is SGHAT and CDR2 is FQNNGV. The DNA for the CDR3 is TGTGCCAGCAGCCCTATAGCGGACAGCTCCTACAATGAGCAGTTCTTC. It translates to CASSPIADSSYNEQFF. Looking up the rest from reference TRBV11-2 and TRBJ2-1 gives the full variable domain: EAGVAQSPRYKIIEKRQSVAFWCNPISGHATLYWYQQILGQGPKLLIQFQNNGVVDDSQLPKDRFSAERLKGVDSTLKIQPAKLEDSAVYLCASSPIADSSYNEQFFGPGTRLTVL.

This clonotype appeared many times. The chain employs TRBV14 and TRBJ2-3; D is ambiguous. This CDR3 spans 15 amino acids. Trimming removed 0 bases at V and 1 base at J, with 8 bases between. Germline CDR1 SGHDN, CDR2 FVKESK. CDR3 nucleotides: TGTGCCAGCAGCCAAGAAGGGTTGGGCACAGATACGCAGTATTTT. Its protein is CASSQEGLGTDTQYF.

This chain links TRBV5-1 with TRBJ2-3, with 11 bases lining up with TRBD2. The CDR3 totals 16 residues. With 0 bases clipped from V and 5 bases from J, the junction kept 5 bases outside the gene matches. Germline V gene sequence: CDR1 SGHRS, CDR2 YFSETQ. The CDR3 region has the DNA TGCGCCAGCAGCTTGGTACTAGCGGGAGTTGTAGATACGCAGTATTTT. The encoded protein is CASSLVLAGVVDTQYF.

The V gene is TRBV29-1, the J gene TRBJ2-2; the match to TRBD2 covers 12 bases. The CDR3 totals 18 residues. Per the germline V gene, CDR1 is SQVTM and CDR2 is ANQGSEA. J was trimmed by 1 base and V by 6 bases; bases with no gene match: 12. The CDR3 is CSVRAPTSGGLNTGELFF. The CDR3 DNA reads TGCAGCGTGAGGGCCCCGACTAGCGGGGGCCTGAACACCGGGGAGCTGTTTTTT.

This clonotype was picked up many times. The CDR3 sequence: CASSADRDNTEAFF. CDR3 nucleotide sequence: TGTGCCAGCAGTGCAGACAGGGACAACACTGAAGCTTTCTTT. The V and J genes are TRBV2 and TRBJ1-1; TRBD1 aligns across 7 bases. This CDR3 spans 14 amino acids. V shed 4 bases and J 2 bases; nucleotides not matched to a gene: 4. Germline loops: CDR1 SNHLY, CDR2 FYNNEI.

The rearrangement joins TRBV25-1 to TRBJ2-2; 8 bases match TRBD1. This CDR3 has 17 residues. The V and J ends lost 1 base and 1 base, in that order; junction bases with no gene match: 5. From germline, CDR1 is MGHDK and CDR2 SYGVNS. The CDR3 spells CASSELGTGLNTGELFF. CDR3 coding DNA: TGTGCCAGCAGTGAATTGGGGACAGGTCTGAACACCGGGGAGCTGTTTTTT.

This clonotype was detected ten times or more. The chain carries TRBV9 and TRBJ2-1; D might be TRBD1 (5 bases). Germline CDR1 SGDLS, CDR2 YYNGEE. CDR3 size: 15 residues. Trimming left V 4 bases short and J 2 bases short, with 13 bases between. The CDR3 DNA reads TGTGCCAGCAGCACTCAGGGTAATGCCTACAATGAGCAGTTCTTC. It encodes CASSTQGNAYNEQFF.

CDR3 protein: CSASLQGNTEAFF. Written as DNA, the CDR3 is TGCAGTGCTAGTCTACAGGGCAACACTGAAGCTTTCTTT. The chain has TRBV20-1 and TRBJ1-1; the D gene is possibly TRBD1 (6 bases). The germline V gene has CDR1 DFQATT and CDR2 SNEGSKA (reference sequence). V lost 3 bases and J lost 2, with 10 bases in between. This CDR3 comprises 13 residues.

V gene TRBV20-1 combines with J gene TRBJ2-7; unclear D gene. The germline V gene has CDR1 DFQATT and CDR2 SNEGSKA (reference sequence). Trimming stripped 3 bases from V and 7 bases from J, with 10 bases between. CDR3 length: 11 amino acids. CDR3 bases: TGCAGTGCTAGCCCCCGAGAGGAGCAGTACTTC. Protein sequence: CSASPREEQYF.

This clonotype was detected a few times. This rearrangement joins TRBV6-1 to TRBJ2-1, with D perhaps assigned TRBD1 or TRBD2 (6 bases each). Trimming shortened V by 6 bases and J by 14 bases, and 17 bases separated the two germline ends. CDR3 length: 12 residues. CDR1 MNHNS and CDR2 SASEGT come from the germline V gene. The CDR3 loop is CASRIGGNSEFF. The CDR3 DNA is TGTGCCAGCAGAATAGGGGGGAACTCTGAGTTCTTC.

As to this clonotype: A much larger clone sits a single nucleotide away, making a read error possible. The chain carries TRBV7-2 and TRBJ2-1, with a weak D call TRBD2 (6 bases). The CDR3 totals 17 residues. Germline CDR1 SGHTA, CDR2 FQGNSA. The DNA for the CDR3 is TGTCCCAGCAGCCCACAGCGGGTCCTAAGCTCCTACAATGAGCAGTTCTTC. It encodes CPSSPQRVLSSYNEQFF.

The chain couples TRBV24-1 to TRBJ2-3; TRBD1 aligns across 10 bases. Trimming cost V 4 bases and J 1 base; bases outside gene matches: 4. Looked up from germline, CDR1 is KGHDR and CDR2 is SFDVKD. The CDR3 runs to 16 residues. The DNA of the CDR3 is TGTGCCACCAGTGAGGCCGGGACAGGGGGCACAGATACGCAGTATTTT. Translating it yields CATSEAGTGGTDTQYF.

This clonotype came up many times. J is TRBJ2-3 and V is TRBV7-9; 8 bases line up with TRBD2. The junction had 23 bases not matched to a gene; V was cut back by 5 bases and J by 10 bases. The CDR3 totals 18 residues. Germline V lookup: CDR1 SEHNR, CDR2 FQNEAQ (reference sequence). The CDR3 reads CASSPPPFRVREGYAQYF. The CDR3 DNA reads TGTGCCAGCAGCCCCCCCCCCTTCAGAGTTCGGGAGGGGTACGCGCAGTATTTT.

The chain carries TRBV5-1 and TRBJ2-5; TRBD1 might be the D (6 bases). In germline, CDR1 is SGHRS, CDR2 YFSETQ. V lost 4 bases to trimming and J lost 5 bases, with 15 bases between them. CDR3 length equals 14 residues. CDR3 nucleotide sequence: TGCGCCAGCAGCCCCCCGGCAGGGGCCGAGACCCAGTACTTC. It codes for CASSPPAGAETQYF.

The chain employs TRBV15 and TRBJ1-1; D unclear. The CDR3 length is 12 residues. Germline V lookup: CDR1 LNHNV, CDR2 YYDKDF (reference sequence). V was clipped by 0 bases and J by 5 bases, with 4 bases between them. CDR3: CATSRDATEAFF. The CDR3 DNA is TGTGCCACCAGCAGAGATGCGACTGAAGCTTTCTTT.